The 15 T cell receptor beta chains in this list originate from one sample, sequenced in a study of vaccination effects on CD4 cells after COVID-19. Before any sequencing was done, the ViraFEST assay used viral peptide pools to expand antigen-specific CD4+ T cells. The culture ran for roughly 10 days before CD4+ T cells were isolated. Two-dose vaccination with either BNT162b2 or mRNA-1273 was given to the participants. Clones were sequenced by immunoSEQ multiplex PCR, and TCRdb holds only the in-frame ones, with some missing. The sample lists about 59,000 clones, roughly three quarters occurring once. These TCRs are of unknown antigen specificity. Sequenced here: CD4+ T cells from PBMCs cultured with HCoV-OC43 spike peptides, sampled after COVID-19 vaccination. As for subset: HCoV-OC43 spike overlapping peptide pool stimulation. The origin of the receptors is a human donor who received a COVID-19 vaccine.

This clone was seen only a few times. V gene TRBV5-1 combines with J gene TRBJ1-4; 7 bases map to TRBD1. This CDR3 has 14 residues. Germline values: CDR1 SGHRS, CDR2 YFSETQ. V shed 3 bases, J shed 5 bases, and the junction held 4 bases outside the gene matches. The CDR3 DNA reads as TGCGCCAGCAGCTCCGGGACAGTCAATGAAAAACTGTTTTTT. As protein: CASSSGTVNEKLFF.

This clone was recorded once. The chain carries TRBV11-3 and TRBJ2-3, with D possibly matching TRBD2 (5 bases). The germline gives CDR1 SGHNT, CDR2 YENEEA. Trimming stripped 1 base from V and 1 base from J, with 9 bases between. The CDR3 loop spans 15 amino acids. This chain's CDR3 is CASSLGHGGTDTQYF. In nucleotides, the CDR3 is TGTGCCAGCAGCTTAGGGCACGGGGGCACAGATACGCAGTATTTT.

The chain has TRBV6-5 and TRBJ1-2; maybe TRBD1 (5 bases). The CDR3 has 14 amino acids. Between the trimmed V and J ends, which lost 7 bases and 4 bases, there was a span of 16 bases. Germline assignment: CDR1 MNHEY and CDR2 SVGAGI. CDR3 coding DNA: TGTGCCAGCACCCGACCGGGGGGGAGCTATGGCTACACCTTC. This gives the protein CASTRPGGSYGYTF.

The chain has TRBV7-3 and TRBJ2-3; D not resolved. The V gene lost 3 bases and the J gene lost 0 bases, with 7 bases spanning the gap. Germline V gene lookup returns CDR1 SGHTA and CDR2 FQGTGA. This CDR3 is 14 amino acids long. CDR3 loop: CASSFGPSTDTQYF. CDR3 DNA: TGTGCCAGCAGCTTCGGACCGAGCACAGATACGCAGTATTTT.

V usage is TRBV28 and J usage is TRBJ2-5; perhaps TRBD2 as D (6 bases). Germline CDR1 and CDR2: MDHEN and SYDVKM. The V and J ends lost 5 bases and 3 bases respectively, with 16 bases between them. The CDR3 loop spans 15 amino acids. The CDR3 here is CASSAPGTGEETQYF. In DNA form, the CDR3 reads TGTGCCAGCAGTGCCCCCGGGACGGGAGAAGAGACCCAGTACTTC.

The chain joins TRBV19 to TRBJ1-3, with D perhaps matching TRBD1 (5 bases). The germline gives CDR1 LNHDA, CDR2 SQIVND (reference sequence). The V end was cut by 2 bases, the J end by 0 bases, with 11 bases between. CDR3 size: 16 residues. The CDR3 protein is CASSITGTPSGNTIYF. In nucleotides, the CDR3 is TGTGCCAGTAGTATAACCGGGACTCCCTCTGGAAACACCATATATTTT.

A few counts support this clone. This chain joins TRBV10-3 and TRBJ1-1; weak D call: TRBD1 (6 bases). This CDR3 spans 14 amino acids. Trimming shortened V by 3 bases and J by 1 base, and 9 bases separated the two germline ends. Germline CDR1 ENHRY, CDR2 SYGVKD. The CDR3: CAISDGQPNTEAFF. Here the CDR3 DNA reads TGTGCCATCAGTGATGGACAGCCGAACACTGAAGCTTTCTTT.

The V call is TRBV18, the J call TRBJ2-1; TRBD1 aligns across 8 bases. The CDR3 totals 15 residues. Germline lookup yields CDR1 KGHSH and CDR2 LQKENI. V lost 3 bases, J lost 6 bases, and 7 bases stayed unmatched. The CDR3 DNA reads as TGTGCCAGCTCACCGGGACAGGTTGTTGTCAATGAGCAGTTCTTC. Encoded protein: CASSPGQVVVNEQFF.

V is TRBV19 and J is TRBJ1-4; D unclear. Between the trimmed V and J ends, which lost 4 bases and 8 bases, there was a span of 14 bases. CDR1 is LNHDA, CDR2 SQIVND, per germline (reference sequence). There are 14 residues in the CDR3. The DNA for the CDR3 is TGTGCCAGTAGTAACCGGGGAGGAAGGGAAAAACTGTTTTTT. Translating gives CASSNRGGREKLFF.

This clone has a handful of counts. The V and J genes are TRBV10-1 and TRBJ2-5, with D perhaps matching TRBD2 (6 bases). Germline CDR1 and CDR2: WNHNN and SYGVQD (reference sequence). Trimming shortened V by 5 bases and J by 5 bases, and 15 bases separated the two germline ends. The CDR3 is made up of 14 amino acids. The CDR3 DNA reads TGCGCCAGCAGTAGCGGGCAGGACCTTGAGACCCAGTACTTC. This codes for CASSSGQDLETQYF.

This chain connects TRBV15 to TRBJ2-1; the D gene could be TRBD1 or TRBD2 (6 bases each). Germline V gene data show CDR1 as LNHNV and CDR2 as YYDKDF (reference sequence). V dropped 3 bases and J dropped 8 bases, with 11 bases sitting between them. The CDR3 totals 13 residues. Here the CDR3 reads CATSSRGGDEQFF. The CDR3 DNA reads TGTGCCACCAGCAGCAGGGGCGGGGATGAGCAGTTCTTC. The full variable domain, completed using reference TRBV15 and TRBJ2-1, is DAMVIQNPRYQVTQFGKPVTLSCSQTLNHNVMYWYQQKSSQAPKLLFHYYDKDFNNEADTPDNFQSRRPNTSFCFLDIRSPGLGDTAMYLCATSSRGGDEQFFGPGTRLTVL.

The chain employs TRBV5-1 and TRBJ2-3; D tentatively reads TRBD1 or TRBD2 (5 bases each). The germline V gene encodes CDR1 SGHRS and CDR2 YFSETQ. The CDR3 is 13 amino acids. The V end was cut by 5 bases, the J end by 3 bases, with 10 bases between. CDR3 DNA sequence: TGCGCCAGCAGGCAGGGAGAGACAGATACGCAGTATTTT. Translated, it gives CASRQGETDTQYF.

CDR3 in amino acids: CASSIFNARTSNTEAFF. Here the CDR3 DNA reads TGTGCCAGTAGTATATTTAATGCCAGGACCTCGAACACTGAAGCTTTCTTT. The chain recombines TRBV19 with TRBJ1-1; unclear D gene. This CDR3 is built from 17 residues. Germline V gene sequence: CDR1 LNHDA, CDR2 SQIVND (reference sequence). V lost 2 bases to trimming and J lost 1 base, with 17 bases between them.

The J gene is TRBJ1-1, the V gene TRBV20-1; D uncertain. Germline V gene lookup returns CDR1 DFQATT and CDR2 SNEGSKA (reference sequence). The CDR3 is 15 amino acids. V lost 3 bases to trimming and J lost 2 bases, with 16 bases between them. The CDR3 DNA reads TGCAGTGCTAGTTGGTCTTTCACCCCTAACACTGAAGCTTTCTTT. It yields the protein CSASWSFTPNTEAFF.

CDR3 in DNA: TGTGCCAGCAGCTTGTCCAGCGGGGGCTACGAGCAGTACGTC. Its translation: CASSLSSGGYEQYV. V is TRBV5-8 and J is TRBJ2-7; 8 bases fit TRBD2. The V and J ends lost 1 base and 3 bases, in that order; junction bases with no gene match: 3. The CDR3 extends over 14 amino acids. CDR1 is SGHTS, CDR2 YDEGEE, per germline.